These T cell receptor beta chains were read from a single sample in a study of blood T cell repertoires in COVID-19. Profiled with immunoSEQ multiplex PCR; TCRdb holds only in-frame clones, not every one. There are some 56,000 clones in the sample; approximately 92% occur only once, and 43% lies in the top ten. The source material was peripheral blood. The source is a woman aged 60-75 years with COVID-19, enrolled during active disease. CDR3s include the opening cysteine and the closing phenylalanine or tryptophan. The D gene is left open where the match is weak. For some rows the clone size is stated as once, few or many, or as a class when expanded; others skip it.

abundance	v_gene	j_gene	d_gene	CDR3nt	CDR3aa
-	TRBV4-1	TRBJ2-7	TRBD2	TGCGCCAGCAGCCGCGCGGGGGGAATCTCCTACGAGCAGTACTTC	CASSRAGGISYEQYF
-	TRBV30	TRBJ2-2	TRBD1	TGTGCCTGGACCGAACCGGGGACAGGGTTTTCCGGGGAGCTGTTTTTT	CAWTEPGTGFSGELFF
-	TRBV18	TRBJ2-1	TRBD2	TGTGCCAGCTCTCCGACTAGCGGAGATCATCGTATCTACAATGAGCAGTTCTTC	CASSPTSGDHRIYNEQFF
-	TRBV20-1	TRBJ1-3	TRBD1	TGCAGTGCTAATGACAGGGCTGGGGGAAACACCATATATTTT	CSANDRAGGNTIYF
-	TRBV12-3/TRBV12-4	TRBJ1-4	-	TGTGCCAGCAGTTTAGCCACAGATGAAAAACTGTTTTTT	CASSLATDEKLFF
once	TRBV29-1	TRBJ1-1	-	TGCAGCACCCTAGGTGGGGGGGAGGGTACTGAAGCTTTCTTT	CSTLGGGEGTEAFF
-	TRBV2	TRBJ1-1	TRBD1	TGTGCCAGCAGTTCCAGGACAGGGAAGGACACTGAAGCTTTCTTT	CASSSRTGKDTEAFF
-	TRBV18	TRBJ1-1	TRBD1	TGTGCCAGCTCCTCTACAGGGGTCCAAAGGAACACTGAAGCTTTCTTT	CASSSTGVQRNTEAFF
-	TRBV6-2/TRBV6-3	TRBJ2-7	-	TGTGCCAGCAGTTACTCGAATACAGGGCGGAACGAGCAGTACTTC	CASSYSNTGRNEQYF
-	TRBV18	TRBJ2-5	TRBD1	TGTGCCGGCGTTAGGACAGGAGAAGAGACCCAGTACTTC	CAGVRTGEETQYF
-	TRBV11-2	TRBJ2-1	TRBD2	TGTGCCAGCAGCTTATATGGCCTAGCGGAGGTAAATGAGCAGTTCTTC	CASSLYGLAEVNEQFF
-	TRBV4-3	TRBJ2-1	TRBD2	TGCGCCAGCAGCCCCGAGCGGGGGGGCCCCGGTGAGCAGTTCTTC	CASSPERGGPGEQFF
-	TRBV7-9	TRBJ1-4	-	TGTGCCAGCAGCCGTACCCCAGGGATCGAGGAAAAACTGTTTTTT	CASSRTPGIEEKLFF
-	TRBV5-1	TRBJ2-2	-	TGCGCCAGCAGCTCCGGGAACACCGGGGAGCTGTTTTTT	CASSSGNTGELFF
-	TRBV19	TRBJ2-3	TRBD1	TGTGCCAGTAGCTTCAATCCGCAGGGGGCAGATACGCAGTATTTT	CASSFNPQGADTQYF
-	TRBV11-2	TRBJ2-3	TRBD1	TGTGCCAGCAGCCTCGACAGGGGGCGGGTAGATACGCAGTATTTT	CASSLDRGRVDTQYF
-	TRBV5-1	TRBJ1-4	TRBD1	TGCGCCAGCAGCTTGGCCGGGACAGGGACCAAACTGTTTTTT	CASSLAGTGTKLFF
-	TRBV7-9	TRBJ1-5	-	TGTGCCAGCAGCCCCGGAGGGGCCCAATCGCCCCAGCATTTT	CASSPGGAQSPQHF
-	TRBV4-1	TRBJ2-5	-	TGCGCCAGCAGCCCCCAGGTGGATGGGGAGACCCAGTACTTC	CASSPQVDGETQYF
-	TRBV6-2/TRBV6-3	TRBJ2-7	-	TGTGCCAGCAGTTACTTCGGGGGCGAGCAGTACTTC	CASSYFGGEQYF
-	TRBV18	TRBJ1-1	TRBD1	TGTGCCAGCTCACCACGTTCAGGGGGTGACACTGAAGCTTTCTTT	CASSPRSGGDTEAFF
-	TRBV10-3	TRBJ2-7	-	TGTGCCATCAGTGAGTCCGGGGGCGAGCAGTACTTC	CAISESGGEQYF
-	TRBV4-3	TRBJ1-3	-	TGCGCCAGCAGCCAAGACCCTAGAGGTGGAAACACCATATATTTT	CASSQDPRGGNTIYF
few	TRBV4-3	TRBJ1-2	-	TGCGCCAGCAGCCAAGCATCCGGGACATATAACTATGGCTACACCTTC	CASSQASGTYNYGYTF
few	TRBV6-5	TRBJ1-1	-	TGTGCCAGCAGTTACCAAACCACCGGGGAAGCTTTCTTT	CASSYQTTGEAFF
-	TRBV19	TRBJ1-1	TRBD1	TGTGCCAGTAGGACAGGGGCATCTGAAGCTTTCTTT	CASRTGASEAFF
-	TRBV12-3/TRBV12-4	TRBJ1-1	TRBD1	TGTGCCAGCAGTTTAGACAGGGGGCCGGGAGCTTTCTTT	CASSLDRGPGAFF
-	TRBV25-1	TRBJ1-5	-	TGTGCCAGCAGCCCGAGCTCATTGGGCAGGGGTTCGAATTTT	CASSPSSLGRGSNF
-	TRBV5-6	TRBJ2-1	TRBD2	TGTGCCAGCAGCGCAACGGGACTAGCAGCGAGCAATGAGCAGTTCTTC	CASSATGLAASNEQFF
-	TRBV18	TRBJ2-3	-	TGTGCCAGCTCACCTTCGGGGGCAGATACGCAGTATTTT	CASSPSGADTQYF
once	TRBV19	TRBJ1-1	-	TGTGCCAGTAGGGCGGGCGGGACTGAAGCTTTCTTT	CASRAGGTEAFF
-	TRBV28	TRBJ2-5	TRBD1	TGTGCCAGCACCCCAGGCCAGGGGGCTCAAGAGACCCAGTACTTC	CASTPGQGAQETQYF
-	TRBV30	TRBJ1-5	TRBD1	TGTGCCTGGAGTGAGGGGGCAGGGAATCAGCCCCAGCATTTT	CAWSEGAGNQPQHF
-	TRBV3-1/TRBV3-2	TRBJ2-3	TRBD2	TGTGCCAGCAGCAAAGGGGCTAGCGGGAAAACAGATACGCAGTATTTT	CASSKGASGKTDTQYF
-	TRBV7-9	TRBJ2-2	-	TGTGCCAGCAGCTCCCCTAGCGTCACCGGGGAGCTGTTTTTT	CASSSPSVTGELFF
-	TRBV5-4	TRBJ2-3	TRBD2	TGTGCCAGCAGCTTGATGACTAGCGGGAGGGCAAATACGCAGTATTTT	CASSLMTSGRANTQYF
-	TRBV7-9	TRBJ2-7	-	TGTGCCAGCAGCCCCAATCTTCCAGGGTCCTACGAGCAGTACTTC	CASSPNLPGSYEQYF
-	TRBV4-1	TRBJ1-5	-	TGCGCCAGCAGCCAAGATAGCGGCAGGGCCAATCAGCCCCAGCATTTT	CASSQDSGRANQPQHF
once	TRBV10-3	TRBJ1-4	-	TGTGCCATCCATGGCAGGATTAATGAAAAACTGTTTTTT	CAIHGRINEKLFF
-	TRBV27	TRBJ2-5	TRBD2	TGTGCCAGCTGTTGGACTGGACTAGCGGGAGAGACCCAGTACTTC	CASCWTGLAGETQYF
once	TRBV2	TRBJ2-7	TRBD1	TGTGCCACCAAAGACAGGGTACACGAGCAGTACTTC	CATKDRVHEQYF
-	TRBV2	TRBJ2-6	TRBD1	TGTGCCAGCAGTGAAATGGGACAGGGGGGTCCTGGGGCCAACGTCCTGACTTTC	CASSEMGQGGPGANVLTF
-	TRBV29-1	TRBJ1-2	-	TGCAGCGTTGCGGAGCCTAACTATGGCTACACCTTC	CSVAEPNYGYTF
-	TRBV6-2/TRBV6-3	TRBJ2-3	-	TGTGCCAGCAGTACCCCCGGGGTAGGCACAGATACGCAGTATTTT	CASSTPGVGTDTQYF
-	TRBV4-1	TRBJ2-3	TRBD2	TGCGCCAGCAGCCAAGATCTAGCGGGGGGGACAGATACGCAGTATTTT	CASSQDLAGGTDTQYF
-	TRBV5-4	TRBJ2-1	TRBD2	TGTGCCAGCAGCTTGGCCGGGGCGGGAGGAATCCACAATGAGCAGTTCTTC	CASSLAGAGGIHNEQFF
once	TRBV10-3	TRBJ2-2	TRBD2	TGTGCCATCAGTGAGACAGCCTCAGGAGTGGCGGGAGATATGTCCGGGGAGCTGTTTTTT	CAISETASGVAGDMSGELFF